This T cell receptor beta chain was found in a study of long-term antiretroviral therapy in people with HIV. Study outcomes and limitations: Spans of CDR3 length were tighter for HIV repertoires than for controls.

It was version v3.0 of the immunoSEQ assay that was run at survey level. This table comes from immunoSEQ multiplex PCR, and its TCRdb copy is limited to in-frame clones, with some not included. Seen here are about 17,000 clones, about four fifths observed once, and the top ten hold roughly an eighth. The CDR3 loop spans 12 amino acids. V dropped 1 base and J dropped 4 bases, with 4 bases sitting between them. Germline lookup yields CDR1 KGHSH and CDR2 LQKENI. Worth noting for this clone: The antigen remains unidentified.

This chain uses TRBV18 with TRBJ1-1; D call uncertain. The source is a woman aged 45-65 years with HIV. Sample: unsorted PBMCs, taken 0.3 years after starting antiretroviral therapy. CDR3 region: CASSPQGTEAFF. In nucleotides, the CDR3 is TGTGCCAGCTCACCACAGGGCACTGAAGCTTTCTTT. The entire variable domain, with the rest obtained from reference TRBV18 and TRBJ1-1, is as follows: NAGVMQNPRHLVRRRGQEARLRCSPMKGHSHVYWYRQLPEEGLKFMVYLQKENIIDESGMPKERFSAEFPKEGPSILRIQQVVRGDSAAYFCASSPQGTEAFFGQGTRLTVV.